This T cell receptor (beta chain) appears in the sequencing data of a study of shared clonotypes between healthy human individuals. The CDR3 covers 14 residues. The V end was cut by 8 bases, the J end by 4 bases, with 15 bases between. Germline lookup yields CDR1 SNHLY and CDR2 FYNNEI. Study-wide results and limits: Naive subsets, compared against memory subsets, generally had larger estimated richness values. Lower generation probabilities were found for non-shared clonotypes than for those shared by all four donors.

Libraries were prepared by immunoSEQ multiplex PCR; TCRdb keeps only in-frame clonotypes and omits some of them. The table includes 650,000 to 800,000 clones, roughly two thirds detected once. Notes on this clone: Its target is unknown.

The source material was memory CD4+ T cells sorted from blood. Subset indicated: CD45RA-negative fraction. The chain combines TRBV2 with TRBJ1-5, with a tentative D call TRBD1 (6 bases). The TCR was taken from a woman aged 25 to 39 in good health. The CDR3 DNA reads TGTGCCAGCGGATCTGCAGGGGTTAATCAGCCCCAGCATTTT. It encodes CASGSAGVNQPQHF.